The 10 T cell receptor beta chains below come from one sample, sequenced in a study of shared clonotypes between healthy human individuals. Generated by immunoSEQ multiplex PCR, the TCRdb table keeps only in-frame clones and is missing some. The repertoire holds approximately 1.4 million clones, 95% to 99% seen once, with approximately 0.45% in the top ten. Sequenced material: naive CD4+ T cells sorted from blood. Documented subset: CD45RA+ positively selected. The receptor set was obtained from a man aged 30 to 45 in good health.

A note on this clone: The same CDR3 is also encoded by other DNA sequences in this sample. This sequence joins TRBV5-1 and TRBJ2-7, with TRBD2 matching over 8 bases. The V and J ends lost 4 bases and 1 base, in that order; junction bases with no gene match: 7. The CDR3 is 15 residues long. The V gene's germline CDR1 is SGHRS and CDR2 YFSETQ. The CDR3 protein is CASSTGLVSSYEQYF. In nucleotides, the CDR3 is TGCGCCAGCAGCACGGGACTAGTCTCTTCCTACGAGCAGTACTTC.

This rearrangement joins TRBV7-9 to TRBJ2-1, with 10 bases lining up with TRBD1. Germline loops: CDR1 SEHNR, CDR2 FQNEAQ (reference sequence). Trimming cost V 5 bases and J 6 bases; bases outside gene matches: 4. This CDR3 is 14 amino acids long. As DNA, the CDR3 is TGTGCCAGCAGCCTGGGACAGGGGATCAATGAGCAGTTCTTC. It encodes CASSLGQGINEQFF.

The J gene is TRBJ2-2, the V gene TRBV5-1, with D perhaps TRBD2 (6 bases). The germline V gene has CDR1 SGHRS and CDR2 YFSETQ. The CDR3 is 14 amino acids. V was pared by 7 bases and J by 0 bases, with 10 bases between. CDR3 amino acids: CASLEGPNTGELFF. The CDR3 DNA is TGCGCCAGCCTGGAGGGACCGAACACCGGGGAGCTGTTTTTT. Together with reference TRBV5-1 and TRBJ2-2, the CDR3 gives the full variable domain: KAGVTQTPRYLIKTRGQQVTLSCSPISGHRSVSWYQQTPGQGLQFLFEYFSETQRNKGNFPGRFSGRQFSNSRSEMNVSTLELGDSALYLCASLEGPNTGELFFGEGSRLTVL.

This chain connects TRBV29-1 to TRBJ2-7, with a tentative D call TRBD2 (5 bases). Trimming cost V 4 bases and J 4 bases, with 14 bases left between them. Germline values: CDR1 SQVTM, CDR2 ANQGSEA. The CDR3 is 13 amino acids. For the CDR3, the DNA is TGCAGCGTTGGAGGGCGTCTAACGTACGAGCAGTACTTC. This translates into CSVGGRLTYEQYF.

The V call is TRBV2, the J call TRBJ1-1; TRBD1 aligns across 7 bases. V dropped 4 bases and J dropped 6; count of bases not matched to a gene: 11. The CDR3 totals 15 residues. Germline loops: CDR1 SNHLY, CDR2 FYNNEI. The CDR3 coding sequence is TGTGCCAGCAGTGTTACGACAGGGTCTCTTGCTGAAGCTTTCTTT. Its protein product is CASSVTTGSLAEAFF. The full variable domain, its missing parts supplied by reference TRBV2 and TRBJ1-1, is EPEVTQTPSHQVTQMGQEVILRCVPISNHLYFYWYRQILGQKVEFLVSFYNNEISEKSEIFDDQFSVERPDGSNFTLKIRSTKLEDSAMYFCASSVTTGSLAEAFFGQGTRLTVV.

The CDR3 spells CATILSGSHRMDNEQFF. CDR3 nucleotide sequence: TGTGCCACCATATTAAGCGGGAGCCATAGGATGGACAATGAGCAGTTCTTC. The chain combines TRBV15 with TRBJ2-1, with TRBD2 matching over 8 bases. Germline lookup yields CDR1 LNHNV and CDR2 YYDKDF (reference sequence). J gave up 5 bases and V 7 bases, and 16 bases lay outside the gene matches. CDR3 size: 17 residues.

The chain carries TRBV7-8 and TRBJ2-7, with D uncertain. There are 14 residues in the CDR3. V shed 0 bases and J shed 2 bases, with 8 bases lying between them. CDR1 and CDR2 (germline): SGHVS, FQNEAQ. The CDR3, as DNA: TGTGCCAGCAGCTTAGCGGATGCCACCTACGAGCAGTACTTC. This encodes CASSLADATYEQYF.

Note on this clone: Other DNA sequences in the same sample also yield this CDR3. The chain is built from TRBV25-1 and TRBJ1-1; D unresolved. The CDR3 has 11 amino acids. Trimming left V 7 bases short and J 0 bases short, with 3 bases between. Germline lookup yields CDR1 MGHDK and CDR2 SYGVNS. CDR3 loop: CASTLNTEAFF. CDR3 nucleotides: TGTGCCAGCACCTTGAACACTGAAGCTTTCTTT.

The chain employs TRBV6-1 and TRBJ2-4; D unresolved. The germline V gene has CDR1 MNHNS and CDR2 SASEGT. V lost 1 base, J lost 0 bases, and 4 bases lay in between. The CDR3 loop spans 14 amino acids. The CDR3 DNA follows: TGTGCCAGCAGTGAAGTCACAGCCAAAAACATTCAGTACTTC. Amino acid sequence: CASSEVTAKNIQYF.

The genes are TRBV18 and TRBJ2-7; TRBD2 might be the D (7 bases). Trimming removed 2 bases at V and 2 bases at J, with 13 bases between. CDR3 length: 15 amino acids. The germline V gene encodes CDR1 KGHSH and CDR2 LQKENI. The CDR3 coding sequence is TGTGCCAGCTCACCAAGGCAGGGGAGGGCCTACGAGCAGTACTTC. Its translation: CASSPRQGRAYEQYF.